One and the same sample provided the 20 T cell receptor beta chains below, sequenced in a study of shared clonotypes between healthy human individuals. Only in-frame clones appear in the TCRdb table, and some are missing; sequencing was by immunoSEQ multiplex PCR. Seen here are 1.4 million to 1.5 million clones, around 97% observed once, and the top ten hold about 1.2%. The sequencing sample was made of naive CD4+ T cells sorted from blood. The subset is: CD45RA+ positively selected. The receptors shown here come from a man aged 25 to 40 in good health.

Here the CDR3 reads CASRNWDGYEQYF. DNA of the CDR3: TGTGCCAGCAGAAACTGGGACGGCTACGAGCAGTACTTC. The chain carries TRBV19 and TRBJ2-7, with D perhaps assigned TRBD1 or TRBD2 (5 bases each). CDR1 is LNHDA, CDR2 SQIVND, per germline (reference sequence). V was shortened by 9 bases and J by 3 bases, with 15 bases between the two germline ends. The CDR3 covers 13 residues. Combining the CDR3 with reference TRBV19 and TRBJ2-7 gives the whole variable domain DGGITQSPKYLFRKEGQNVTLSCEQNLNHDAMYWYRQDPGQGLRLIYYSQIVNDFQKGDIAEGYSVSREKKESFPLTVTSAQKNPTAFYLCASRNWDGYEQYFGPGTRLTVT.

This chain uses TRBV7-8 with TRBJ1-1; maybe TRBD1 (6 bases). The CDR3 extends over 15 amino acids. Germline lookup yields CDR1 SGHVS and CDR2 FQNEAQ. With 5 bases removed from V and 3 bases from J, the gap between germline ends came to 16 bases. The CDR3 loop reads CASSPSLAGDTEAFF. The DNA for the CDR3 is TGTGCCAGCAGCCCCTCCCTGGCAGGGGACACTGAAGCTTTCTTT. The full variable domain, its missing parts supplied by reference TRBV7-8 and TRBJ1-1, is GAGVSQSPRYKVAKRGQDVALRCDPISGHVSLFWYQQALGQGPEFLTYFQNEAQLDKSGLPSDRFFAERPEGSVSTLKIQRTQQEDSAVYLCASSPSLAGDTEAFFGQGTRLTVV.

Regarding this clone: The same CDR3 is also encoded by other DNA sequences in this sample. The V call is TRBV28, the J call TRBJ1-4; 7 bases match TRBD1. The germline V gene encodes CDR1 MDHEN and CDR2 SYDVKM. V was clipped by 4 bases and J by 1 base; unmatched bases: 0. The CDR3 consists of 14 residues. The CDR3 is CASSSGGTNEKLFF. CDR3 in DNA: TGTGCCAGCAGTTCAGGGGGAACTAATGAAAAACTGTTTTTT.

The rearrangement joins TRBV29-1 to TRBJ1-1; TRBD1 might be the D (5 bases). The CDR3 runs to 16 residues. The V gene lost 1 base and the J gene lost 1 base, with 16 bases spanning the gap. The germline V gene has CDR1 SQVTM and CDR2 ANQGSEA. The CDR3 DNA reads TGCAGCGTTGAAGTAAATTCTGGGGCGGGGAACACTGAAGCTTTCTTT. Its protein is CSVEVNSGAGNTEAFF.

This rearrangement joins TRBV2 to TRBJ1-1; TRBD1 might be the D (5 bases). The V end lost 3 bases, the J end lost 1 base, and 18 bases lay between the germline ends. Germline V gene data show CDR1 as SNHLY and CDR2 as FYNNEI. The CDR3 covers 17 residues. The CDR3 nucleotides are TGTGCCAGCAGTGATATTCCCACAGGTTTCTCGAACACTGAAGCTTTCTTT. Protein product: CASSDIPTGFSNTEAFF.

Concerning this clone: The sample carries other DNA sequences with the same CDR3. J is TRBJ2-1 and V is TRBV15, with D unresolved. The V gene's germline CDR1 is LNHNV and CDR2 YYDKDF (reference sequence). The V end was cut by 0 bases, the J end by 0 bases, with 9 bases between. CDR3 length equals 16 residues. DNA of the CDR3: TGTGCCACCAGCAGAGATCTAACGAGCTCCTACAATGAGCAGTTCTTC. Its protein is CATSRDLTSSYNEQFF.

The CDR3 DNA reads as TGTGCCAGCAGCTCCCCCGGGACTACAGGCTACAATGAGCAGTTCTTC. Translated, it gives CASSSPGTTGYNEQFF. The V and J genes are TRBV7-3 and TRBJ2-1; TRBD2 aligns across 7 bases. V lost 4 bases and J lost 3; bases outside the gene matches: 9. The CDR3 totals 16 residues. Germline V gives CDR1 SGHTA, CDR2 FQGTGA.

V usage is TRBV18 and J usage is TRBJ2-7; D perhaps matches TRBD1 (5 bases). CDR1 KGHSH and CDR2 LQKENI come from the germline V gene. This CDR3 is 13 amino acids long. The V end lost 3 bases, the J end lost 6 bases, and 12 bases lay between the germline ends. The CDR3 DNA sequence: TGTGCCAGCTCACCGAAGACAGTTGCCGAGCAGTACTTC. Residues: CASSPKTVAEQYF.

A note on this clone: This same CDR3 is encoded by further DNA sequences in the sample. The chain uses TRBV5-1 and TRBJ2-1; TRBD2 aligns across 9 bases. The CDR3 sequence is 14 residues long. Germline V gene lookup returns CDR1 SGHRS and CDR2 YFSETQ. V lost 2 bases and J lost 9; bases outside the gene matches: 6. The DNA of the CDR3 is TGCGCCAGCAGCTTCGCGGGAGGGCCGAGTGAGCAGTTCTTC. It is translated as CASSFAGGPSEQFF.

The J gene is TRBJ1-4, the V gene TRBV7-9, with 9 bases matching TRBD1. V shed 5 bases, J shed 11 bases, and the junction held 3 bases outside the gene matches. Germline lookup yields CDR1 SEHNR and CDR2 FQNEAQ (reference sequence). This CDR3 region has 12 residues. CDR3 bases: TGTGCCAGCAGCGAGGACAGGGGCAAACTGTTTTTT. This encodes CASSEDRGKLFF.

The CDR3 sequence is CASSLGASGSWEQYF. The CDR3 DNA sequence: TGTGCCAGCAGTTTGGGGGCTAGCGGGAGTTGGGAGCAGTACTTC. J is TRBJ2-7 and V is TRBV28, with 10 bases lining up with TRBD2. Germline loops: CDR1 MDHEN, CDR2 SYDVKM. The CDR3 length is 15 residues. With V trimmed by 3 bases and J by 7 bases, 9 bases remained unmatched.

This chain's CDR3 is CASTPGADNQPQHF. The CDR3 DNA follows: TGTGCCAGTACTCCTGGGGCAGACAATCAGCCCCAGCATTTT. The chain combines TRBV19 with TRBJ1-5; D might be TRBD1 (5 bases). The CDR3 extends over 14 amino acids. Trimming stripped 7 bases from V and 3 bases from J, with 13 bases between. Germline CDR1 and CDR2: LNHDA and SQIVND (reference sequence).

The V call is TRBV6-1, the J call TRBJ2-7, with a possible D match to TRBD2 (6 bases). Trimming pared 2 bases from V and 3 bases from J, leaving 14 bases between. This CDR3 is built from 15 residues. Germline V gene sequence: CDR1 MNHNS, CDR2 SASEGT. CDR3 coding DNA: TGTGCCAGCAGTGAAACTTTGACTAGTTTCTACGAGCAGTACTTC. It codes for CASSETLTSFYEQYF.

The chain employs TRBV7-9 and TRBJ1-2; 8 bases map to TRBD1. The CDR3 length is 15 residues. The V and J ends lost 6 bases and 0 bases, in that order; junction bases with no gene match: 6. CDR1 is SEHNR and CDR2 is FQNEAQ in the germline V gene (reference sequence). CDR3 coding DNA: TGTGCCAGCAGTTCCCGGACAGGGCCTAACTATGGCTACACCTTC. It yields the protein CASSSRTGPNYGYTF.

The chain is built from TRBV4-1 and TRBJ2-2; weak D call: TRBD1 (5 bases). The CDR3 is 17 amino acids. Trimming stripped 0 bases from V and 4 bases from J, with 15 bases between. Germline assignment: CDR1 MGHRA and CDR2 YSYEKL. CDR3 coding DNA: TGCGCCAGCAGCCAAGACGGGCAGGGTTTTGGCACCGGGGAGCTGTTTTTT. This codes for CASSQDGQGFGTGELFF.

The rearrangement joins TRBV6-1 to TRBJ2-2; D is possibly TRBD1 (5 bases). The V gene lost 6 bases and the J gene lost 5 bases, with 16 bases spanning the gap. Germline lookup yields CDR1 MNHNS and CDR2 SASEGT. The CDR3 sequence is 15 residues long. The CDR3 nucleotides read TGTGCCAGCAGGTTCAGGGTCGGTTATACCGGGGAGCTGTTTTTT. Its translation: CASRFRVGYTGELFF.

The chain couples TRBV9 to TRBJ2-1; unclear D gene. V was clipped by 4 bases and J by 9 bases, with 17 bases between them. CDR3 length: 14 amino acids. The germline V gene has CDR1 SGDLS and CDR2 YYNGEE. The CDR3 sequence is CASSSTVLSSEQFF. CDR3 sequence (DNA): TGTGCCAGCAGCTCCACAGTTTTATCGTCTGAGCAGTTCTTC.

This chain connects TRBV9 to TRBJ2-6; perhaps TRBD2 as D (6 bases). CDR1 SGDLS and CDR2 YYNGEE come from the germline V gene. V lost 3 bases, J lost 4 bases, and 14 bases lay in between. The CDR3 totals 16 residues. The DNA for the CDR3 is TGTGCCAGCAGCGCCATAGGAGGGACCGGGGCCAACGTCCTGACTTTC. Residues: CASSAIGGTGANVLTF. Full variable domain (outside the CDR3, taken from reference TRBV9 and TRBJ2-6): DSGVTQTPKHLITATGQRVTLRCSPRSGDLSVYWYQQSLDQGLQFLIQYYNGEERAKGNILERFSAQQFPDLHSELNLSSLELGDSALYFCASSAIGGTGANVLTFGAGSRLTVL.

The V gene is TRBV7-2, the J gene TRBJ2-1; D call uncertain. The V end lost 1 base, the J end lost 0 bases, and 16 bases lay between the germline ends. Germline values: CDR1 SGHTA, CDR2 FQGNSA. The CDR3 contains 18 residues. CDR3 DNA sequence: TGTGCCAGCAGCTTAGGTCCCGGCATTTCGGGCTCCTACAATGAGCAGTTCTTC. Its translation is CASSLGPGISGSYNEQFF.

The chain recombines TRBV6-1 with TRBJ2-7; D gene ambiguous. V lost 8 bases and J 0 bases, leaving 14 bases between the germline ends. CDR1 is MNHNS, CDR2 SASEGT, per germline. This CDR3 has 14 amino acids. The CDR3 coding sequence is TGTGCCAGCGCCGCAAGTTACAGCTCCTACGAGCAGTACTTC. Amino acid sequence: CASAASYSSYEQYF.